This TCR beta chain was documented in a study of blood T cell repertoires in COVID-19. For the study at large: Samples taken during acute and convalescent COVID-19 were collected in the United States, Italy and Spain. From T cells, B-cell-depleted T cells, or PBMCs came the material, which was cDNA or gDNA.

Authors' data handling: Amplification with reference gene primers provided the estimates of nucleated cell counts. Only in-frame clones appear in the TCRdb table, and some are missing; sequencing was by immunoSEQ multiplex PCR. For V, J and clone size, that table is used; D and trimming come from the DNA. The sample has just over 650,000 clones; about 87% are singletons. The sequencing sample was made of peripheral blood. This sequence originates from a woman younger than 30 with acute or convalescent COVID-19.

As DNA, the CDR3 is TGCGCCAGCAGCTTGGCCACAAGGGGCAATGGCTACACCTTC. Amino acids: CASSLATRGNGYTF. J is TRBJ1-2 and V is TRBV5-1, with D possibly TRBD1 on 5 matching bases. The germline gives CDR1 SGHRS, CDR2 YFSETQ. V was cut by 0 bases and J by 6 bases, with 12 bases left in between. The CDR3 extends over 14 amino acids.